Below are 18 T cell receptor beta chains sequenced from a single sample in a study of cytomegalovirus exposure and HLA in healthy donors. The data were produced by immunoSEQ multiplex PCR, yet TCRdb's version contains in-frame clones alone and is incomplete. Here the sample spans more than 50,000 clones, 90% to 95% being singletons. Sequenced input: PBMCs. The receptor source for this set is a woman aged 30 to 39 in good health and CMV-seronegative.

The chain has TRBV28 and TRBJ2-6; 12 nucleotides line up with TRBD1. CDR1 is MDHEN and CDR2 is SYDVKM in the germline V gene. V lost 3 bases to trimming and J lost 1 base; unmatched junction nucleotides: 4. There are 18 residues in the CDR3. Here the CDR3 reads CASSLPGQGASGANVLTF. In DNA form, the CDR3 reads TGTGCCAGCAGTTTGCCGGGACAGGGGGCTTCTGGGGCCAACGTCCTGACTTTC.

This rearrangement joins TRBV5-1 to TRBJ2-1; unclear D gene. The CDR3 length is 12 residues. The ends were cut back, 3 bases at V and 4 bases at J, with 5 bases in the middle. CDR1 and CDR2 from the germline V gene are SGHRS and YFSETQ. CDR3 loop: CASSSAYNEQFF. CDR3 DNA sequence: TGCGCCAGCAGCTCCGCGTACAATGAGCAGTTCTTC.

CDR3: CASQGQSQETQYF. The CDR3 region has the DNA TGTGCCAGCCAGGGTCAGTCCCAAGAGACCCAGTACTTC. This chain links TRBV7-9 with TRBJ2-5; D is perhaps TRBD1 (5 bases). Per germline, CDR1 SEHNR and CDR2 FQNEAQ (reference sequence). With 8 bases removed from V and 1 base from J, the gap between germline ends came to 11 bases. The CDR3 is made up of 13 amino acids.

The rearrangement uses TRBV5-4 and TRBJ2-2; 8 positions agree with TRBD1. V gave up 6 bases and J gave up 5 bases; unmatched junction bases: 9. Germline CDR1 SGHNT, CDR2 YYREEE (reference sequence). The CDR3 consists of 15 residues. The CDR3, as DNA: TGTGCCAGCAATCTAGGGCAGGGGGCTACCGGGGAGCTGTTTTTT. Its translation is CASNLGQGATGELFF.

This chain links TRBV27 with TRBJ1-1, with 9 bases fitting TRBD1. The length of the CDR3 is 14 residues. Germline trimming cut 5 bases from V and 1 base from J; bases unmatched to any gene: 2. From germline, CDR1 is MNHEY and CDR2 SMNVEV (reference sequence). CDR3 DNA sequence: TGTGCCAGCAGTATGGGACAGGGGAACACTGAAGCTTTCTTT. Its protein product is CASSMGQGNTEAFF.

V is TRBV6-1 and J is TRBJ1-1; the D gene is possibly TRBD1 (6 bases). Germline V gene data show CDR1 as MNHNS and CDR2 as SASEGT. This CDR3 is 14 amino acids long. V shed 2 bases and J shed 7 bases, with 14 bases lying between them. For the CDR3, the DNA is TGTGCCAGCAGTGAAAATGGACAGAGCCTTGAAGCTTTCTTT. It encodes CASSENGQSLEAFF.

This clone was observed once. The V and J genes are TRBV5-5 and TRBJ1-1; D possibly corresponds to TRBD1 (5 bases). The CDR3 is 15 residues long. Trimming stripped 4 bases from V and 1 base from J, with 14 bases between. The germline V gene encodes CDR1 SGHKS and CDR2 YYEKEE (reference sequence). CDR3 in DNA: TGTGCCAGCAGCCCCTCCCAGGGAGGGAACACTGAAGCTTTCTTT. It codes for CASSPSQGGNTEAFF.

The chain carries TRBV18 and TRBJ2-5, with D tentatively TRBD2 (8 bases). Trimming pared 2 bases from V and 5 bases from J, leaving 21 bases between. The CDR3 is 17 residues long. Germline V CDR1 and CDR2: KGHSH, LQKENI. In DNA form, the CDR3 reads TGTGCCAGCTCACCAACCCGGGACAGCGGGGGAGGTGAGACCCAGTACTTC. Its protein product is CASSPTRDSGGGETQYF.

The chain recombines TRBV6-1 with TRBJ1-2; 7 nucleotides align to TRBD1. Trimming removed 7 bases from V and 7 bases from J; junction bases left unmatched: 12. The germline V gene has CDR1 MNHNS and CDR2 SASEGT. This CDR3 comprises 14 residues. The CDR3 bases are TGTGCCAGCACGGAAAACAGGGGAATGGCTGGCTACACCTTC. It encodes CASTENRGMAGYTF.

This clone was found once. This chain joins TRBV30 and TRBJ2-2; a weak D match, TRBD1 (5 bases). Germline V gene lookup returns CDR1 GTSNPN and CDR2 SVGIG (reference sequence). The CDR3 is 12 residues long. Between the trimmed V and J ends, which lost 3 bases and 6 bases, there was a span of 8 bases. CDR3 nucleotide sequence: TGTGCCTGGAGCCGGACACCCGGGGAGCTGTTTTTT. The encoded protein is CAWSRTPGELFF.

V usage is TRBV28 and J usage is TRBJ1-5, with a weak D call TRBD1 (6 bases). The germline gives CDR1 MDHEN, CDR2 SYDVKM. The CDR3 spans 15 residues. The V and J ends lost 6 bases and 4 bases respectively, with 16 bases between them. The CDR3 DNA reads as TGTGCCAGCAGGCCCCAACGGACAGATAATCAGCCCCAGCATTTT. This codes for CASRPQRTDNQPQHF.

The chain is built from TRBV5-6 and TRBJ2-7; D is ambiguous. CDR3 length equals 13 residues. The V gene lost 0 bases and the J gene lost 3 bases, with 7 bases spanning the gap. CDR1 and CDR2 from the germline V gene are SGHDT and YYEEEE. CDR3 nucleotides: TGTGCCAGCAGCTTGGGACAAAACTACGAGCAGTACTTC. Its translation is CASSLGQNYEQYF.

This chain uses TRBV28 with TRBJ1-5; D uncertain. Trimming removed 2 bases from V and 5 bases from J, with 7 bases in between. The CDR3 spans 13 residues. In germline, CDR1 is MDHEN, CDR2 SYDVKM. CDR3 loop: CASSLGFDQPQHF. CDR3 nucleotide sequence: TGTGCCAGCAGTTTAGGCTTTGATCAGCCCCAGCATTTT.

The CDR3: CASSLSPWGDEKLFF. In nucleotides, the CDR3 is TGTGCCAGCAGTTTATCGCCCTGGGGCGATGAAAAACTGTTTTTT. The chain couples TRBV27 to TRBJ1-4; D is perhaps TRBD1 (5 bases). This CDR3 region has 15 residues. The V end was cut by 0 bases, the J end by 6 bases, with 11 bases between. CDR1 and CDR2 (germline): MNHEY, SMNVEV (reference sequence).

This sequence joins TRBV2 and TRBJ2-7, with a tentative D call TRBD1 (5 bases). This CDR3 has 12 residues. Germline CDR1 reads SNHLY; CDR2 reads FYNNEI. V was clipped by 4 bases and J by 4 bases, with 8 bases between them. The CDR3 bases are TGTGCCAGCAGTGGACAGAATTACGAGCAGTACTTC. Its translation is CASSGQNYEQYF. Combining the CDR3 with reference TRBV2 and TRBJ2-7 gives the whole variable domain EPEVTQTPSHQVTQMGQEVILRCVPISNHLYFYWYRQILGQKVEFLVSFYNNEISEKSEIFDDQFSVERPDGSNFTLKIRSTKLEDSAMYFCASSGQNYEQYFGPGTRLTVT.

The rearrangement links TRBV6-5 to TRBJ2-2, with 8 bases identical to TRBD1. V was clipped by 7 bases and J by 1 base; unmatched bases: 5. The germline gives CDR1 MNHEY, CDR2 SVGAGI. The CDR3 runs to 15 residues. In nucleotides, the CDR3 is TGTGCCAGCACCGCCGGACAGGGGAACACCGGGGAGCTGTTTTTT. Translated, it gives CASTAGQGNTGELFF.

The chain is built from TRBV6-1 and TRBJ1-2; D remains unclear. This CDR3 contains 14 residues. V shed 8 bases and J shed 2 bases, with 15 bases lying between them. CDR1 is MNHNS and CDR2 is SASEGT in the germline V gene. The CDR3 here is CASARSILNYGYTF. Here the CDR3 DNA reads TGTGCCAGCGCTCGCAGTATCTTAAACTATGGCTACACCTTC.

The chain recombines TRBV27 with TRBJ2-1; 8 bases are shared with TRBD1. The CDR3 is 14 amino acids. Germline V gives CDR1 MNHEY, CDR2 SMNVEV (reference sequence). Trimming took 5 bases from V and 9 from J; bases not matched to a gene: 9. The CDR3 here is CASSAGQVVGEQFF. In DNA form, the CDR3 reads TGTGCCAGCAGTGCGGGACAGGTTGTCGGTGAGCAGTTCTTC.